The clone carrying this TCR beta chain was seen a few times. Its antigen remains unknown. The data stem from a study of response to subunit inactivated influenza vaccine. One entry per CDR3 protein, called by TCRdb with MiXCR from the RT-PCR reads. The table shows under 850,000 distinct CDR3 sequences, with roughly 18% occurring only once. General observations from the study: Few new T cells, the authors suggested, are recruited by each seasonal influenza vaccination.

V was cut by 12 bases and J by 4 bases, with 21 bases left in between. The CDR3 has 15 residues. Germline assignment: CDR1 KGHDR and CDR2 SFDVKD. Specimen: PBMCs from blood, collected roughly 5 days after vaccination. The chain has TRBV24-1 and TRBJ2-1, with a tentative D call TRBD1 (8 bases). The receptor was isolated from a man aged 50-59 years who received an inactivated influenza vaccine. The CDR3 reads CAVRDRGGDYNEQFF. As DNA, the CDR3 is TGTGCCGTCCGCGACAGGGGAGGGGATTACAATGAGCAGTTCTTC.